This T cell receptor (beta chain) emerged from a study of T cells expressing NK-cell markers. Study context: Investigators obtained TCR beta repertoires from sorted CD3+CD56+NKG2C+, CD3+CD56+NKG2C- and CD3+CD56-NKG2C+ T cells.

Broader study findings: These clonotypes also led the CD3+CD56-NKG2C+ fraction in several donors. Several of the donors carried dominant NKG2C+ clonotypes that took up about 1.0-7.5% of their CD8+ T cells.

For TCR beta, cDNA was produced by 5'RACE template switching with UMIs. For each CDR3 protein, TCRdb gives one entry from its re-call of the 5' RACE reads, without DNA. The sample has some 500,000 distinct CDR3 sequences. The CDR3 sequence is 15 residues long. Germline V CDR1 and CDR2: MNHNS, SASEGT. About this clonotype itself: The antigen is undetermined.

This receptor was taken from a woman aged 45-65 years in good health. This sequence joins TRBV6-1 and TRBJ1-6. The specimen sequenced was blood T cells: a sorted CD56 or NKG2C T cell subset, CD4+ or CD8+ T cells, or bulk PBMC T cells (not recorded which). This CDR3 reads CASSEASVWNSPLHF.